This entry describes one T cell receptor (beta chain). In the original workflow: Nucleated cell number was recorded as an estimate derived from reference gene primer amplification. Method: immunoSEQ multiplex PCR; TCRdb's copy keeps in-frame clones and lacks some. From that table come the V and J calls and clone size; the DNA was used to work out D and trimming. The sample lists about 81,000 clones; under 90% were seen once. This sample stems from a study of blood T cell repertoires in COVID-19. Study details: The United States, Italy and Spain were the sources of the acute and convalescent COVID-19 samples. The analysed material was cDNA or gDNA that came from T cells, B-cell-depleted T cells, or PBMCs.

CDR1 and CDR2 from the germline V gene are SGHDT and YYEEEE. The CDR3 is made up of 14 amino acids. V shed 1 base and J shed 5 bases, with 7 bases lying between them. The material sequenced was peripheral blood. The source of this sequence is a human donor in a cohort sampled during active COVID-19. J is TRBJ1-6 and V is TRBV5-6; D is perhaps TRBD1 (6 bases). The CDR3 region is CASSLRTDNSPLHF. Written as DNA, the CDR3 is TGTGCCAGCAGCTTGAGGACAGATAATTCACCCCTCCACTTT.